What follows describes a single T cell receptor beta chain. The data were taken from a study of technical replicates of blood from a handful of donors. The V and J ends lost 2 bases and 6 bases, in that order; junction bases with no gene match: 8. This CDR3 is built from 16 residues. The germline gives CDR1 MNHNY, CDR2 SVGAGI (reference sequence). The method was immunoSEQ multiplex PCR; TCRdb's version includes in-frame clones alone and lacks a portion of them. The sample carries 65,000 to 80,000 clones, around nine tenths recorded once. This TCR came from a human donor in good health. The specimen sequenced was T cells isolated from PBMCs. The chain couples TRBV6-6 to TRBJ2-1; 9 nucleotides align to TRBD1. CDR3 sequence (DNA): TGTGCCAGCAGTTACCCTACGGGACAGGGTATCAATGAGCAGTTCTTC. Amino acids: CASSYPTGQGINEQFF.